This T cell receptor beta chain was captured by sequencing in a study of blood T cell repertoires in COVID-19. At the level of the study: COVID-19 samples from acute and convalescent phases originated in the United States, Italy and Spain. T cells, B-cell-depleted T cells, or PBMCs provided the cDNA or gDNA that served as material.

The length of the CDR3 is 14 residues. V was trimmed by 2 bases and J by 1 base, leaving 8 bases between them. Germline V gene data show CDR1 as MNHNS and CDR2 as SASEGT. Per the original methods: Nucleated cell number was recorded as an estimate derived from reference gene primer amplification. Data came from immunoSEQ multiplex PCR; TCRdb stores just in-frame clones and leaves some out. Clone size and V and J calls were adopted from that table, with D and trimming inferred from the DNA. The sample holds approximately 25,000 clones; over 60% are singletons and the top ten take 43%. This receptor was identified in a woman older than 75 with acute or convalescent COVID-19. The V and J genes are TRBV6-1 and TRBJ1-2, with D perhaps matching TRBD1 (5 bases). Material: peripheral blood. The CDR3 DNA reads TGTGCCAGCAGTGAACTGACAGATAACTATGGCTACACCTTC. Translation: CASSELTDNYGYTF.